The 30 T cell receptor beta chains in this list originate from one sample, sequenced in a study of blood T cell repertoires in COVID-19. Profiling relied on immunoSEQ multiplex PCR, and the TCRdb table lists in-frame clones only, not all of them. The repertoire holds about 200,000 clones, with about 81% as singletons. Sequenced material: peripheral blood. The receptors were gathered from an elderly woman with COVID-19, enrolled during active disease.

This clone was counted between two and nine times. This chain links TRBV18 with TRBJ2-1, with no clear D. Deletions cut 2 bases from V and 5 bases from J, with 13 bases between. Germline V gene lookup returns CDR1 KGHSH and CDR2 LQKENI. CDR3 length: 15 amino acids. DNA for the CDR3: TGTGCCAGCTCACCAAGAAATGAGAGGAACAATGAGCAGTTCTTC. It translates to CASSPRNERNNEQFF. Variable domain in full (rest from reference TRBV18 and TRBJ2-1): NAGVMQNPRHLVRRRGQEARLRCSPMKGHSHVYWYRQLPEEGLKFMVYLQKENIIDESGMPKERFSAEFPKEGPSILRIQQVVRGDSAAYFCASSPRNERNNEQFFGPGTRLTVL.

Written as DNA, the CDR3 is TGCAGCGTCAGGGATTTTCAAGAGACCCAGTACTTC. Its translation: CSVRDFQETQYF. The chain carries TRBV29-1 and TRBJ2-5; possible D gene TRBD1, 5 bases. Per germline, CDR1 SQVTM and CDR2 ANQGSEA. The CDR3 spans 12 residues. V was trimmed by 6 bases and J by 2 bases, leaving 10 bases between them.

V and J are TRBV5-4 and TRBJ2-6, with D perhaps TRBD1 (5 bases). CDR3 length: 19 residues. The V and J ends lost 4 bases and 0 bases respectively, with 20 bases between them. Germline assignment: CDR1 SGHNT and CDR2 YYREEE (reference sequence). CDR3 nucleotide sequence: TGTGCCAGCAGCAAAAATACAGGCGGCCCCAACTCTGGGGCCAACGTCCTGACTTTC. It specifies CASSKNTGGPNSGANVLTF. Complete variable domain (other parts from reference TRBV5-4 and TRBJ2-6): ETGVTQSPTHLIKTRGQQVTLRCSSQSGHNTVSWYQQALGQGPQFIFQYYREEENGRGNFPPRFSGLQFPNYSSELNVNALELDDSALYLCASSKNTGGPNSGANVLTFGAGSRLTVL.

This clone came up a few times. The chain joins TRBV5-1 to TRBJ2-1; D is unclear. The V gene's germline CDR1 is SGHRS and CDR2 YFSETQ. V was trimmed by 0 bases and J by 7 bases, leaving 8 bases between them. The CDR3 is made up of 13 amino acids. CDR3 amino acids: CASSLVPENEQFF. The CDR3 coding sequence is TGCGCCAGCAGCTTGGTACCTGAGAATGAGCAGTTCTTC.

This clone was observed a single time. The chain recombines TRBV3-1 (or the pseudogene TRBV3-2) with TRBJ1-1; D gene unclear. The CDR3 consists of 13 residues. Per the germline V gene, CDR1 is LGHDT and CDR2 is YNNKEL (reference sequence). The V end lost 3 bases, the J end lost 7 bases, and 12 bases lay between the germline ends. The CDR3 reads CASSQAVGLEAFF. CDR3 coding DNA: TGTGCCAGCAGCCAGGCTGTGGGCCTTGAAGCTTTCTTT.

J is TRBJ1-1 and V is TRBV7-3; D is perhaps TRBD1 (6 bases). The V gene lost 5 bases and the J gene lost 4 bases, with 17 bases spanning the gap. The germline CDR1 and CDR2 sequences are SGHTA and FQGTGA. This CDR3 is built from 15 residues. The CDR3 here is CASSPAGGRRTEAFF. CDR3 coding DNA: TGTGCCAGCAGCCCAGCGGGGGGCAGGCGCACTGAAGCTTTCTTT. Combining the CDR3 with reference TRBV7-3 and TRBJ1-1 gives the whole variable domain GAGVSQTPSNKVTEKGKYVELRCDPISGHTALYWYRQSLGQGPEFLIYFQGTGAADDSGLPNDRFFAVRPEGSVSTLKIQRTERGDSAVYLCASSPAGGRRTEAFFGQGTRLTVV.

The rearrangement joins TRBV6-2 or TRBV6-3 to TRBJ2-5, with 7 positions matching TRBD1. CDR1 MNHEY and CDR2 SVGEGT come from the germline V gene. The CDR3 totals 17 residues. J lost 2 bases, V lost 0 bases, and 9 bases had no gene match. CDR3 amino acids: CASSYSYRTGSQETQYF. CDR3 DNA sequence: TGTGCCAGCAGTTACTCGTATCGGACAGGCTCTCAAGAGACCCAGTACTTC.

The chain combines TRBV3-1 (or the pseudogene TRBV3-2) with TRBJ1-3; D perhaps matches TRBD1 (5 bases). Germline CDR1 and CDR2: LGHDT and YNNKEL (reference sequence). This CDR3 contains 15 residues. V was pared by 2 bases and J by 0 bases, with 8 bases between. The CDR3 DNA is TGTGCCAGCAGCCAACAGGGCCCCTCTGGAAACACCATATATTTT. Its translation: CASSQQGPSGNTIYF.

The chain uses TRBV2 and TRBJ1-1; unclear D gene. The V gene's germline CDR1 is SNHLY and CDR2 FYNNEI. Trimming cost V 5 bases and J 1 base, with 8 bases left between them. CDR3 length equals 13 residues. The CDR3 loop is CASSLQSNTEAFF. CDR3 nucleotide sequence: TGTGCCAGCAGTTTACAGTCGAACACTGAAGCTTTCTTT. Full variable domain (remainder filled in from reference TRBV2 and TRBJ1-1): EPEVTQTPSHQVTQMGQEVILRCVPISNHLYFYWYRQILGQKVEFLVSFYNNEISEKSEIFDDQFSVERPDGSNFTLKIRSTKLEDSAMYFCASSLQSNTEAFFGQGTRLTVV.

This clone came up a few times. Here the CDR3 DNA reads TGTGCCAGCTCACAAGCGGGAGGCTCCAATGAGCAGTTCTTC. It yields the protein CASSQAGGSNEQFF. This chain uses TRBV11-2 with TRBJ2-1, with TRBD2 identical over 9 bases. V shed 8 bases and J 6 bases; nucleotides not matched to a gene: 8. This CDR3 comprises 14 residues. Germline V gene sequence: CDR1 SGHAT, CDR2 FQNNGV.

The genes are TRBV10-3 and TRBJ2-1; tentatively, D is TRBD2 (6 bases). V was trimmed by 10 bases and J by 2 bases, leaving 12 bases between them. The CDR3 has 13 amino acids. Germline V gene sequence: CDR1 ENHRY, CDR2 SYGVKD. The DNA of the CDR3 is TGTGCCACCGGAGCGGGCACCTACAATGAGCAGTTCTTC. It yields the protein CATGAGTYNEQFF.

J is TRBJ1-2 and V is TRBV3-1 (or the pseudogene TRBV3-2), with D tentatively TRBD1 (6 bases). The length of the CDR3 is 13 residues. Trimming took off 5 bases at V and 3 bases at J, with 10 bases between the two ends. Germline CDR1 and CDR2: LGHDT and YNNKEL (reference sequence). The CDR3 nucleotides are TGTGCCAGCAGCAGGGGGAATGACTATGGCTACACCTTC. It codes for CASSRGNDYGYTF.

The chain uses TRBV6-2 or TRBV6-3 and TRBJ1-2; TRBD1 aligns across 7 bases. J was trimmed by 4 bases and V by 6 bases; bases with no gene match: 5. CDR3 length: 13 amino acids. From germline, CDR1 is MNHEY and CDR2 SVGEGT. The CDR3 here is CASSLTGAYGYTF. CDR3 DNA sequence: TGTGCCAGCAGCCTAACAGGGGCCTATGGCTACACCTTC.

In its sample, this clone was seen once. The CDR3 region is CASSVSEGILLYGYTF. The CDR3 bases are TGTGCCAGCAGCGTATCGGAGGGGATCCTCCTCTATGGCTACACCTTC. This chain connects TRBV9 to TRBJ1-2, with D perhaps matching TRBD1 (5 bases). This CDR3 is 16 amino acids long. Trimming removed 1 base at V and 4 bases at J, with 17 bases between. CDR1 and CDR2 (germline): SGDLS, YYNGEE. Full variable domain (missing parts from reference TRBV9 and TRBJ1-2): DSGVTQTPKHLITATGQRVTLRCSPRSGDLSVYWYQQSLDQGLQFLIQYYNGEERAKGNILERFSAQQFPDLHSELNLSSLELGDSALYFCASSVSEGILLYGYTFGSGTRLTVV.

This clone was observed a single time. The rearrangement links TRBV30 to TRBJ2-2, with 10 nucleotides matching TRBD2. CDR1 is GTSNPN, CDR2 SVGIG, per germline (reference sequence). The J segment lost 5 bases and the V segment lost 3 bases, leaving 3 bases of the junction unmatched. The CDR3 runs 14 residues. CDR3 loop: CAWRIAGGTGELFF. The DNA of the CDR3 is TGTGCCTGGAGAATAGCGGGGGGTACCGGGGAGCTGTTTTTT.

This rearrangement joins TRBV4-2 to TRBJ2-6; 11 positions agree with TRBD1. The junction had 4 bases not matched to a gene; V was cut back by 0 bases and J by 0 bases. Per the germline V gene, CDR1 is LGHNA and CDR2 is YNFKEQ. The length of the CDR3 is 19 residues. CDR3 protein: CASSQDQDRGLSGANVLTF. CDR3 DNA sequence: TGTGCCAGCAGCCAAGATCAGGACAGGGGGCTCTCTGGGGCCAACGTCCTGACTTTC.

The chain links TRBV5-1 to TRBJ2-7; possible D gene TRBD2, 6 bases. The germline V and J ends were trimmed by 3 bases and 1 base, with 17 bases remaining between them. Germline V gene lookup returns CDR1 SGHRS and CDR2 YFSETQ. This CDR3 contains 16 residues. CDR3 in DNA: TGCGCCAGCAGCTGGGGGACTCCCAGTGGGTCCTACGAGCAGTACTTC. Translation gives CASSWGTPSGSYEQYF.

This CDR3 is CASLGGGRNQPQHF. In nucleotides, the CDR3 is TGTGCCTCCTTAGGGGGGGGCAGGAATCAGCCCCAGCATTTT. The V gene is TRBV19, the J gene TRBJ1-5; maybe TRBD1 (6 bases). CDR1 is LNHDA and CDR2 is SQIVND in the germline V gene (reference sequence). The CDR3 sequence is 14 residues long. With 11 bases removed from V and 4 bases from J, the gap between germline ends came to 18 bases.

V is TRBV5-1 and J is TRBJ2-1, with TRBD2 identical over 15 bases. The CDR3 has 15 amino acids. The V gene's germline CDR1 is SGHRS and CDR2 YFSETQ. Germline trimming cut 4 bases from V and 7 bases from J; bases unmatched to any gene: 3. CDR3 DNA: TGCGCCAGCAGCCAGGGACTAGCGGGGGGTAATGAGCAGTTCTTC. It specifies CASSQGLAGGNEQFF.

This clone appeared a few times. V and J are TRBV27 and TRBJ1-5; D perhaps matches TRBD1 (5 bases). CDR1 is MNHEY, CDR2 SMNVEV, per germline (reference sequence). The germline V and J ends were trimmed by 7 bases and 2 bases, with 9 bases remaining between them. CDR3 size: 13 residues. The CDR3 DNA reads as TGTGCCAGCAAAAGGGGTGGCAATCAGCCCCAGCATTTT. It specifies CASKRGGNQPQHF.

The rearrangement joins TRBV6-2 or TRBV6-3 to TRBJ1-1; tentative D call: TRBD1 (5 bases). Between the trimmed V and J ends, which lost 4 bases and 7 bases, there was a span of 13 bases. Germline lookup yields CDR1 MNHEY and CDR2 SVGEGT. The CDR3 runs to 13 residues. CDR3 in DNA: TGTGCCAGCAGTTTTCGCACAGGATTTGAAGCTTTCTTT. This translates into CASSFRTGFEAFF.

This chain connects TRBV6-5 to TRBJ2-1; TRBD2 matches 9 bases. This CDR3 spans 16 amino acids. Trimming took 0 bases from V and 7 from J; bases not matched to a gene: 7. In germline, CDR1 is MNHEY, CDR2 SVGAGI. The CDR3 sequence is CASSYSRTSVENEQFF. For the CDR3, the DNA is TGTGCCAGCAGTTACTCAAGGACTAGCGTTGAAAATGAGCAGTTCTTC.

The genes are TRBV21-1 and TRBJ1-2. TRBV21-1 is classified as a pseudogene. The CDR3 totals 13 residues. This CDR3 is CASSLAEWSMNTF. DNA of the CDR3: TGTGCCAGCAGCCTGGCGGAGTGGTCCATGAACACCTTC.

CDR3 loop: CASNEGGSGDTQYF. Here the CDR3 DNA reads TGTGCCAGCAACGAGGGGGGGTCAGGAGATACGCAGTATTTT. The chain combines TRBV7-9 with TRBJ2-3; perhaps TRBD2 as D (7 bases). The CDR3 runs to 14 residues. Germline CDR1 and CDR2: SEHNR and FQNEAQ (reference sequence). V was clipped by 7 bases and J by 5 bases, with 16 bases between them.

The genes are TRBV5-5 and TRBJ1-5; D is ambiguous. The CDR3 extends over 14 amino acids. The germline V gene encodes CDR1 SGHKS and CDR2 YYEKEE (reference sequence). The V gene lost 3 bases and the J gene lost 4 bases, with 11 bases spanning the gap. The chain's CDR3 is CASSSRGLNQPQHF. The CDR3 region has the DNA TGTGCCAGCAGCTCGAGAGGCCTTAATCAGCCCCAGCATTTT.

The chain recombines TRBV5-1 with TRBJ2-3; 8 nucleotides agree with TRBD2. The CDR3 is 13 residues long. The ends lost 6 bases at V and 5 bases at J; junction bases unmatched: 5. Per the germline V gene, CDR1 is SGHRS and CDR2 is YFSETQ. CDR3: CASTLAGGDTQYF. The CDR3 DNA reads as TGCGCCAGCACCCTAGCGGGCGGAGATACGCAGTATTTT.

The chain employs TRBV18 and TRBJ1-3, with a tentative D call TRBD1 (5 bases). CDR1 is KGHSH and CDR2 is LQKENI in the germline V gene. V lost 6 bases, J lost 4 bases, and 13 bases lay in between. The length of the CDR3 is 14 residues. CDR3 DNA sequence: TGTGCCAGCTCGTCCTCAGGGTCAGGAAACACCATATATTTT. Protein: CASSSSGSGNTIYF.

The chain carries TRBV5-1 and TRBJ2-6, with D possibly TRBD1 on 5 matching bases. Per the germline V gene, CDR1 is SGHRS and CDR2 is YFSETQ. V was shortened by 4 bases and J by 4 bases, with 15 bases between the two germline ends. This CDR3 has 16 residues. CDR3: CASSPPDRSGANVLTF. The CDR3 DNA is TGCGCCAGCAGCCCTCCCGACAGATCCGGGGCCAACGTCCTGACTTTC. Full variable domain (outside the CDR3, taken from reference TRBV5-1 and TRBJ2-6): KAGVTQTPRYLIKTRGQQVTLSCSPISGHRSVSWYQQTPGQGLQFLFEYFSETQRNKGNFPGRFSGRQFSNSRSEMNVSTLELGDSALYLCASSPPDRSGANVLTFGAGSRLTVL.

The chain is built from TRBV18 and TRBJ2-2; no clear D. The germline CDR1 and CDR2 sequences are KGHSH and LQKENI. The CDR3 has 12 amino acids. V was pared by 4 bases and J by 5 bases, with 5 bases between. CDR3 region: CASSLITGELFF. The CDR3 DNA reads TGTGCCAGCTCACTAATTACCGGGGAGCTGTTTTTT.

This chain connects TRBV5-4 to TRBJ2-2, with a tentative D call TRBD2 (5 bases). Looked up from germline, CDR1 is SGHNT and CDR2 is YYREEE (reference sequence). The CDR3 extends over 12 amino acids. Between the trimmed V and J ends, which lost 10 bases and 1 base, there was a span of 8 bases. The CDR3 DNA reads TGTGCCTGGAGGAAGAACACCGGGGAGCTGTTTTTT. This translates into CAWRKNTGELFF.